The present entry profiles one TCR beta chain with its context. The sample comes from a study of blood T cell repertoires in COVID-19. Study background: Sites across the United States, Italy and Spain contributed samples from acute and convalescent COVID-19. In each case, the material was cDNA or gDNA derived from T cells, B-cell-depleted T cells, or PBMCs.

Germline CDR1 is LGHDT and CDR2 is YNNKEL (reference sequence). V was clipped by 6 bases and J by 5 bases, with 7 bases between them. This CDR3 spans 12 amino acids. TCRdb's table, derived via immunoSEQ multiplex PCR, lists solely in-frame clones and lacks some. Of about 62,000 clones listed, approximately 90% are singletons. The sequence was obtained from an older woman with COVID-19, enrolled during active disease. Sequenced: peripheral blood. The V call is TRBV3-1 (or the pseudogene TRBV3-2), the J call TRBJ2-2; D ambiguous. In nucleotides, the CDR3 is TGTGCCAGCAGGAGTAAAACCGGGGAGCTGTTTTTT. Amino acid sequence: CASRSKTGELFF.